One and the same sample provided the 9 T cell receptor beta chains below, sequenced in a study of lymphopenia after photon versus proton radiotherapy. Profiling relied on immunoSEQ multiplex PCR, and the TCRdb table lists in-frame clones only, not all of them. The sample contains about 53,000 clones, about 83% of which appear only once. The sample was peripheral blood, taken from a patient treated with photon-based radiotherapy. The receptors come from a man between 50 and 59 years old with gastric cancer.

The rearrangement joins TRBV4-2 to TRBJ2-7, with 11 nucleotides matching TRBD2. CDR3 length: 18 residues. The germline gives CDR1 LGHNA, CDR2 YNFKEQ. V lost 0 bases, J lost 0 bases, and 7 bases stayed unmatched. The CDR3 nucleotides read TGTGCCAGCAGCCAAGATTCCGATCTAGCGGGAGGCTCCTACGAGCAGTACTTC. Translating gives CASSQDSDLAGGSYEQYF.

CDR3 DNA: TGTGCCAGCAGTTACGGGACCTTTAATGAAAAACTGTTTTTT. This codes for CASSYGTFNEKLFF. The chain links TRBV6-5 to TRBJ1-4; D might be TRBD1 (5 bases). Trimming left V 2 bases short and J 4 bases short, with 8 bases between. The CDR3 extends over 14 amino acids. Per germline, CDR1 MNHEY and CDR2 SVGAGI.

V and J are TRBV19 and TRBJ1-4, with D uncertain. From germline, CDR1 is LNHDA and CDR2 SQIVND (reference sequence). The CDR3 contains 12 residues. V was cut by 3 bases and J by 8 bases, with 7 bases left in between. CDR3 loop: CASSMGSEKLFF. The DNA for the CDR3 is TGTGCCAGTAGTATGGGATCGGAAAAACTGTTTTTT.

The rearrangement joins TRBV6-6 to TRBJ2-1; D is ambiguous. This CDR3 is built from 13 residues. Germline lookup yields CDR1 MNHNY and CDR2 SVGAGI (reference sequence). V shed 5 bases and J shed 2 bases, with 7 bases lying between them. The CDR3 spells CASSAPPYNEQFF. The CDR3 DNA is TGTGCCAGCAGTGCTCCACCCTACAATGAGCAGTTCTTC.

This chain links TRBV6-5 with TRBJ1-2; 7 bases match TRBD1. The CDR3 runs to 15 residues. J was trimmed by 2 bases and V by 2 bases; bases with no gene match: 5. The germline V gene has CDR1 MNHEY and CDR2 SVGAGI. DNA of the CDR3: TGTGCCAGCAGTTACGCCTCGGGACAGAACTATGGCTACACCTTC. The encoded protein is CASSYASGQNYGYTF.

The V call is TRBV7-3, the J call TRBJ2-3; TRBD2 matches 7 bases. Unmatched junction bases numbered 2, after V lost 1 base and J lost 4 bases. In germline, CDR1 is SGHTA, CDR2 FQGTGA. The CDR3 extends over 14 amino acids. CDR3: CASSLSGSADTQYF. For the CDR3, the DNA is TGTGCCAGCAGCTTAAGCGGGAGTGCAGATACGCAGTATTTT. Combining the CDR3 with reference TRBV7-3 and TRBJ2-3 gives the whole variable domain GAGVSQTPSNKVTEKGKYVELRCDPISGHTALYWYRQSLGQGPEFLIYFQGTGAADDSGLPNDRFFAVRPEGSVSTLKIQRTERGDSAVYLCASSLSGSADTQYFGPGTRLTVL.

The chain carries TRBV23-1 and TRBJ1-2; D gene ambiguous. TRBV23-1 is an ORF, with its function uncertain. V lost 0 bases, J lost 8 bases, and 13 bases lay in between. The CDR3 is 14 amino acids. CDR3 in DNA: TGCGCCAGCAGTCAATCGGTGAAAGGAGGCGGCTACACCTTC. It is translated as CASSQSVKGGGYTF.

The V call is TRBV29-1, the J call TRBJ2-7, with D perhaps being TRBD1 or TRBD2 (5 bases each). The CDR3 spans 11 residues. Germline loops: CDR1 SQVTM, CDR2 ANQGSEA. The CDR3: CGGGSSYEQYF. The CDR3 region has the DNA TGCGGGGGTGGCAGCTCCTACGAGCAGTACTTC.

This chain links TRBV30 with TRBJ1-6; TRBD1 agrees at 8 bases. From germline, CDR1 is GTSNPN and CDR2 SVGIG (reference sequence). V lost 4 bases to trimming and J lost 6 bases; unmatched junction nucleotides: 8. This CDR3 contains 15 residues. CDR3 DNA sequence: TGTGCCTGGACCCTAGGAGGACAGGGTAATTCACCCCTCCACTTT. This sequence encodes CAWTLGGQGNSPLHF. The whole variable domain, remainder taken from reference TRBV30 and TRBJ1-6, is SQTIHQWPATLVQPVGSPLSLECTVEGTSNPNLYWYRQAAGRGLQLLFYSVGIGQISSEVPQNLSASRPQDRQFILSSKKLLLSDSGFYLCAWTLGGQGNSPLHFGNGTRLTVT.